Sequencing of this T cell receptor beta chain was carried out in a study of shared clonotypes between healthy human individuals. About the research overall: Donors had three CD4 naive, three CD4 memory, two CD8 naive and one CD8 memory plate apiece.

Germline values: CDR1 MNHEY, CDR2 SMNVEV (reference sequence). This CDR3 is 13 amino acids long. V was clipped by 6 bases and J by 3 bases, with 12 bases between them. This table comes from immunoSEQ multiplex PCR, and its TCRdb copy is limited to in-frame clones, with some not included. Altogether 650,000 to 750,000 clones are present, about 78% being singletons, with the ten largest covering roughly 1.8%. CD4+ cell separation produced CD45RA+ naive and CD45RA-negative memory subsets. Study-wide findings and caveats: Among the subsets, naive ones generally showed larger estimated richness than memory ones.

Concerning this clone itself: Its antigen is currently unknown.

This TCR was sampled from a woman in her 30s in good health. This chain connects TRBV27 to TRBJ2-7; possible D gene TRBD1, 5 bases. Sequenced: memory CD4+ T cells sorted from blood. Documented subset: CD45RA-negative fraction. CDR3 nucleotide sequence: TGTGCCAGCAGAAGACAGCTTGACTACGAGCAGTACTTC. Translating it yields CASRRQLDYEQYF.